These 13 T cell receptor beta chains share one sample of origin, sequenced in a study of beta chain features in type 1 diabetes. What was sequenced were expressed TCRB transcripts, since all of the isolated RNA had been reverse transcribed. Profiled with immunoSEQ multiplex PCR; TCRdb holds only in-frame clones, not every one. This table has 250,000 or so clones, around 68% appearing once. The sample comprised naive CD4+ T cells from blood. The receptor source for this set is a man aged 30-40 years in good health.

V usage is TRBV29-1 and J usage is TRBJ2-7, with D possibly matching TRBD1 (6 bases). This CDR3 contains 15 residues. Germline V gives CDR1 SQVTM, CDR2 ANQGSEA. The V gene lost 5 bases and the J gene lost 5 bases, with 22 bases spanning the gap. CDR3 loop: CSVIEPLGPGDEQYF. CDR3 sequence (DNA): TGCAGCGTTATTGAACCCCTCGGGCCAGGGGACGAGCAGTACTTC.

The chain couples TRBV7-2 to TRBJ2-2; 8 bases are a match to TRBD2. Germline CDR1 is SGHTA and CDR2 is FQGNSA. The CDR3 runs 15 residues. The V and J ends lost 5 bases and 4 bases, in that order; junction bases with no gene match: 6. DNA of the CDR3: TGTGCCAGCAGCCGGGAGGGCCTGGTCACCGGGGAGCTGTTTTTT. Amino acids: CASSREGLVTGELFF.

V is TRBV28 and J is TRBJ2-6; D perhaps matches TRBD1 (5 bases). Germline V CDR1 and CDR2: MDHEN, SYDVKM. The CDR3 runs to 15 residues. V lost 5 bases, J lost 2 bases, and 10 bases lay in between. The CDR3 region has the DNA TGTGCCAGCAGTCCAGGGTTGGCTGGGGCCAACGTCCTGACTTTC. This encodes CASSPGLAGANVLTF.

This clone is a singleton in its sample. The genes are TRBV7-9 and TRBJ2-1; 9 nucleotides align to TRBD2. J lost 6 bases, V lost 4 bases, and 7 bases had no gene match. CDR1 and CDR2 (germline): SEHNR, FQNEAQ (reference sequence). The CDR3 spans 15 residues. The CDR3 sequence is CASSYLAGELNEQFF. CDR3 in DNA: TGTGCCAGCAGCTACTTAGCGGGAGAGCTCAATGAGCAGTTCTTC.

This chain links TRBV5-1 with TRBJ2-3; TRBD2 is a possible D gene (5 bases). Germline V gene lookup returns CDR1 SGHRS and CDR2 YFSETQ. V was trimmed by 2 bases and J by 6 bases, leaving 13 bases between them. There are 14 residues in the CDR3. This chain's CDR3 is CASSLSGISDTQYF. CDR3 nucleotide sequence: TGCGCCAGCAGCTTATCCGGGATATCGGATACGCAGTATTTT.

The rearrangement joins TRBV7-6 to TRBJ2-2; tentative D call: TRBD1 (5 bases). This CDR3 comprises 17 residues. The V gene's germline CDR1 is SGHVS and CDR2 FNYEAQ. Trimming took off 1 base at V and 0 bases at J, with 12 bases between the two ends. CDR3 in DNA: TGTGCCAGCAGCTTAGTCGTAGGCAGGGCGAACACCGGGGAGCTGTTTTTT. It codes for CASSLVVGRANTGELFF.

This clone has only one observation. V usage is TRBV9 and J usage is TRBJ2-3, with D tentatively TRBD2 (6 bases). With 4 bases removed from V and 0 bases from J, the gap between germline ends came to 12 bases. The CDR3 totals 15 residues. Per germline, CDR1 SGDLS and CDR2 YYNGEE. CDR3 loop: CASSSRGVSTDTQYF. CDR3 nucleotides: TGTGCCAGCAGCTCCCGCGGGGTTAGCACAGATACGCAGTATTTT.

V and J are TRBV15 and TRBJ1-1, with 7 bases identical to TRBD1. The CDR3 runs to 15 residues. CDR1 and CDR2 from the germline V gene are LNHNV and YYDKDF (reference sequence). With 5 bases clipped from V and 1 base from J, the junction kept 7 bases outside the gene matches. The DNA for the CDR3 is TGTGCCACCAGCCCCCGACAGGGAACGAACACTGAAGCTTTCTTT. Translation gives CATSPRQGTNTEAFF.

This clone appeared a few times. The chain combines TRBV18 with TRBJ2-1; unclear D gene. This CDR3 has 13 residues. Germline assignment: CDR1 KGHSH and CDR2 LQKENI. Trimming took 6 bases from V and 5 from J, leaving 11 bases between them. The CDR3 reads CASSPGPNNEQFF. CDR3 nucleotides: TGTGCCAGCTCCCCCGGGCCCAACAATGAGCAGTTCTTC.

This clone was observed a handful of times. The same CDR3 also results from other DNA sequences found in this sample. The genes are TRBV7-9 and TRBJ2-5, with D hard to call. CDR1 and CDR2 from the germline V gene are SEHNR and FQNEAQ (reference sequence). The CDR3 length is 12 residues. Trimming removed 3 bases at V and 1 base at J, with 3 bases between. For the CDR3, the DNA is TGTGCCAGCAGCTTGGGCCAAGAGACCCAGTACTTC. Translating it yields CASSLGQETQYF.

A single count supports this clone. CDR3 coding DNA: TGTGCCAGCAGTTACGTAGGGGCCGAGACCCAGTACTTC. Translated, it gives CASSYVGAETQYF. The gene calls are TRBV6-5 and TRBJ2-5, with D possibly matching TRBD1 (5 bases). The CDR3 length is 13 residues. Trimming left V 2 bases short and J 5 bases short, with 9 bases between. Germline values: CDR1 MNHEY, CDR2 SVGAGI.

The chain combines TRBV28 with TRBJ2-3; D unclear. Trimming shortened V by 7 bases and J by 0 bases, and 5 bases separated the two germline ends. This CDR3 contains 12 residues. CDR1 and CDR2 from the germline V gene are MDHEN and SYDVKM. In nucleotides, the CDR3 is TGTGCCAGCACTCAGAGCACAGATACGCAGTATTTT. Translating it yields CASTQSTDTQYF. The full variable domain, completed using reference TRBV28 and TRBJ2-3, is DVKVTQSSRYLVKRTGEKVFLECVQDMDHENMFWYRQDPGLGLRLIYFSYDVKMKEKGDIPEGYSVSREKKERFSLILESASTNQTSMYLCASTQSTDTQYFGPGTRLTVL.

This clone was seen more than once but under ten times. The chain has TRBV29-1 and TRBJ2-2, with D hard to call. The V and J ends lost 4 bases and 3 bases respectively, with 9 bases between them. Per the germline V gene, CDR1 is SQVTM and CDR2 is ANQGSEA. The CDR3 spans 13 residues. The CDR3 reads CSVGADYTGELFF. The CDR3 nucleotides read TGCAGCGTTGGGGCCGACTACACCGGGGAGCTGTTTTTT.